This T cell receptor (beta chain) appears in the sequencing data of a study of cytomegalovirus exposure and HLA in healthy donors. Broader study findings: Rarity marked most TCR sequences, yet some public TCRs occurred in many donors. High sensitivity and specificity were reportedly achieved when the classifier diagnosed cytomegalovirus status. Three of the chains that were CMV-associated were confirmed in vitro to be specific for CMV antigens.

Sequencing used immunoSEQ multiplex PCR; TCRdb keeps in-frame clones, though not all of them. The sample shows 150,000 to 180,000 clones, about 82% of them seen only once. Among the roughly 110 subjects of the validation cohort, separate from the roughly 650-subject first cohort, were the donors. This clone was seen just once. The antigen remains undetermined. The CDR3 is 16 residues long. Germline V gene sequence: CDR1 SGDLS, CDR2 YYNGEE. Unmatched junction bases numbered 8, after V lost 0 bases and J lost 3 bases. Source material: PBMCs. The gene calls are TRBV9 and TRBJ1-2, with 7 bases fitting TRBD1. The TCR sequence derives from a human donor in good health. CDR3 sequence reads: CASSVATTGTDYGYTF. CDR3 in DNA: TGTGCCAGCAGCGTAGCCACAACCGGGACAGACTATGGCTACACCTTC.